Shown below are 28 T cell receptor beta chains from a single sample sequenced in a study of siplizumab effects on memory and regulatory T cells. TCRdb keeps only in-frame clones here, not all; method: immunoSEQ multiplex PCR. The repertoire has about 85,000 clones, approximately 95% of them found once; the top ten carry around a sixth. Sequenced: CD8+ T cells sorted from blood. These receptors originate from a human donor in good health.

V gene TRBV2 combines with J gene TRBJ2-1; D gene unclear. Germline lookup yields CDR1 SNHLY and CDR2 FYNNEI. The CDR3 is 11 amino acids. Deletions cut 0 bases from V and 8 bases from J, with 2 bases between. The CDR3 loop reads CASSEADEQFF. The DNA for the CDR3 is TGTGCCAGCAGTGAAGCGGATGAGCAGTTCTTC.

The chain is built from TRBV27 and TRBJ2-6; 7 positions match TRBD2. Losses at the gene ends were 3 bases for V and 4 bases for J; bases not matched to a gene: 3. The CDR3 totals 15 residues. Germline V gene sequence: CDR1 MNHEY, CDR2 SMNVEV (reference sequence). Here the CDR3 reads CASSFVLAGANVLTF. The CDR3 DNA reads as TGTGCCAGCAGTTTCGTACTAGCGGGGGCCAACGTCCTGACTTTC.

The genes are TRBV4-1 and TRBJ2-1; 8 bases map to TRBD2. The CDR3 runs to 15 residues. The V gene end was trimmed by 1 base and the J gene end by 7 bases; junction bases not matched to a gene: 6. Germline V CDR1 and CDR2: MGHRA, YSYEKL. CDR3 sequence reads: CASSQGGLARNEQFF. CDR3 bases: TGCGCCAGCAGCCAAGGAGGACTAGCCCGTAATGAGCAGTTCTTC.

The V call is TRBV27, the J call TRBJ2-7; 8 bases are a match to TRBD1. This CDR3 has 16 amino acids. V gave up 0 bases and J gave up 3 bases; unmatched junction bases: 7. Germline CDR1 MNHEY, CDR2 SMNVEV (reference sequence). This CDR3 reads CASSLSTGEVLYEQYF. Written as DNA, the CDR3 is TGTGCCAGCAGTTTATCGACAGGGGAGGTTCTCTACGAGCAGTACTTC.

V is TRBV7-9 and J is TRBJ1-2; 9 bases align to TRBD1. This CDR3 has 14 residues. The germline V gene has CDR1 SEHNR and CDR2 FQNEAQ (reference sequence). Trimming at V came to 5 bases and at J to 7 bases, leaving 8 bases not matched to a gene. DNA for the CDR3: TGTGCCAGCAGCCCACCCGGGACAGGGACTGGCTACACCTTC. Amino acid sequence: CASSPPGTGTGYTF.

The V gene is TRBV19, the J gene TRBJ2-3; D might be TRBD2 (6 bases). CDR3 length: 14 residues. The V gene's germline CDR1 is LNHDA and CDR2 SQIVND (reference sequence). The V end was cut by 8 bases, the J end by 3 bases, with 15 bases between. CDR3 nucleotide sequence: TGTGCCAGTGGGGAGGCCTCGAGGACAGATACGCAGTATTTT. This codes for CASGEASRTDTQYF.

The sample holds one count of this clone. This CDR3 reads CASTAGDGSSYEQYF. The CDR3 DNA reads as TGTGCCAGCACCGCCGGGGACGGAAGCTCCTACGAGCAGTACTTC. The rearrangement joins TRBV9 to TRBJ2-7; D is possibly TRBD1 or TRBD2 (5 bases each). Looked up from germline, CDR1 is SGDLS and CDR2 is YYNGEE. The CDR3 consists of 15 residues. The V gene lost 6 bases and the J gene lost 0 bases, with 16 bases spanning the gap.

The V call is TRBV2, the J call TRBJ2-7; D gene unclear. The germline V and J ends were trimmed by 6 bases and 5 bases, with 23 bases remaining between them. CDR1 and CDR2 (germline): SNHLY, FYNNEI. There are 16 residues in the CDR3. The CDR3 loop reads CASRTPNPLGWHEQYF. The CDR3 nucleotides read TGTGCCAGCAGGACCCCCAATCCTTTGGGGTGGCACGAGCAGTACTTC.

The V gene is TRBV27, the J gene TRBJ2-4; possibly TRBD2 for D (6 bases). CDR1 and CDR2 (germline): MNHEY, SMNVEV (reference sequence). The CDR3 has 15 amino acids. Trimming took off 0 bases at V and 8 bases at J, with 14 bases between the two ends. CDR3 sequence reads: CASSLSSGWGDIQYF. The CDR3 DNA follows: TGTGCCAGCAGTTTATCCTCGGGCTGGGGGGACATTCAGTACTTC.

The chain is built from TRBV6-5 and TRBJ1-5; D remains unclear. The CDR3 extends over 13 amino acids. CDR1 and CDR2 (germline): MNHEY, SVGAGI. V lost 0 bases and J lost 7, with 7 bases in between. In nucleotides, the CDR3 is TGTGCCAGCAGTTACTCGTCGGAACAGCCCCAGCATTTT. Residues: CASSYSSEQPQHF.

The rearrangement joins TRBV6-5 to TRBJ1-1; weak D call: TRBD1 (6 bases). V was pared by 2 bases and J by 8 bases, with 15 bases between. This CDR3 has 14 residues. The germline gives CDR1 MNHEY, CDR2 SVGAGI. CDR3 region: CASSYGTPPLEAFF. Here the CDR3 DNA reads TGTGCCAGCAGTTACGGGACACCCCCTTTGGAAGCTTTCTTT.

The chain uses TRBV7-9 and TRBJ2-3; D may be TRBD1 or TRBD2 (7 bases each). The germline V gene has CDR1 SEHNR and CDR2 FQNEAQ (reference sequence). V dropped 6 bases and J dropped 1 base, with 14 bases sitting between them. CDR3 length: 15 residues. DNA of the CDR3: TGTGCCAGCAGGGAGCGGGACAGAGGCACAGATACGCAGTATTTT. This sequence encodes CASRERDRGTDTQYF.

V usage is TRBV7-9 and J usage is TRBJ1-3, with a possible D match to TRBD1 (6 bases). Trimming pared 1 base from V and 2 bases from J, leaving 9 bases between. The length of the CDR3 is 15 residues. Germline values: CDR1 SEHNR, CDR2 FQNEAQ (reference sequence). This CDR3 reads CASSLGGGPGNTIYF. The CDR3 DNA follows: TGTGCCAGCAGCTTAGGAGGGGGTCCTGGAAACACCATATATTTT.

The V gene is TRBV6-6, the J gene TRBJ1-2; 7 positions agree with TRBD1. There are 15 residues in the CDR3. The germline CDR1 and CDR2 sequences are MNHNY and SVGAGI (reference sequence). Trimming removed 2 bases from V and 6 bases from J; junction bases left unmatched: 9. CDR3 sequence (DNA): TGTGCCAGCAGTTACGAGACAGGGATTTATGATGGCTACACCTTC. Amino acids: CASSYETGIYDGYTF.

The CDR3 nucleotides are TGCGCCAGCAGACTTAGCGGGAGGGGCACAGATACGCAGTATTTT. Translation: CASRLSGRGTDTQYF. The rearrangement joins TRBV5-1 to TRBJ2-3; TRBD2 matches 11 bases. CDR3 length: 15 amino acids. The germline CDR1 and CDR2 sequences are SGHRS and YFSETQ. J was trimmed by 1 base and V by 5 bases; bases with no gene match: 3.

This clone was detected a few times. The V call is TRBV5-4, the J call TRBJ2-7; TRBD1 or TRBD2 may be the D gene (5 bases each). The CDR3 sequence is 14 residues long. Deletions cut 4 bases from V and 6 bases from J, with 17 bases between. Per the germline V gene, CDR1 is SGHNT and CDR2 is YYREEE (reference sequence). The chain's CDR3 is CASSQVDYGAEQYF. The CDR3 bases are TGTGCCAGCAGCCAAGTTGACTATGGGGCCGAGCAGTACTTC.

This chain joins TRBV4-1 and TRBJ1-4; tentatively, D is TRBD1 (5 bases). V gave up 5 bases and J gave up 3 bases, with 16 bases separating them. Germline V CDR1 and CDR2: MGHRA, YSYEKL. The CDR3 runs 16 residues. CDR3 residues: CASSSGPGASNEKLFF. DNA for the CDR3: TGCGCCAGCAGCTCGGGGCCCGGGGCCTCTAATGAAAAACTGTTTTTT.

This clone occurred once. The chain links TRBV28 to TRBJ2-5; D is ambiguous. The CDR3 spans 16 residues. The germline V gene encodes CDR1 MDHEN and CDR2 SYDVKM. V lost 5 bases to trimming and J lost 5 bases, with 21 bases between them. CDR3 loop: CASSLTPLHAGETQYF. The CDR3 bases are TGTGCCAGCAGTCTAACCCCACTACACGCCGGGGAGACCCAGTACTTC.

This clone was observed once. The chain employs TRBV4-1 and TRBJ2-1; the D gene is possibly TRBD2 (5 bases). Germline V gives CDR1 MGHRA, CDR2 YSYEKL. V was cut by 0 bases and J by 6 bases, with 9 bases left in between. The CDR3 runs to 14 residues. The CDR3 region is CASSQDAAGNEQFF. The CDR3 DNA follows: TGCGCCAGCAGCCAAGATGCCGCGGGCAATGAGCAGTTCTTC.

A single count supports this clone. CDR3 sequence reads: CASSLSGRAVDTGELFF. The CDR3 DNA sequence: TGCGCCAGCAGCTTGAGCGGGAGGGCCGTCGACACCGGGGAGCTGTTTTTT. The rearrangement links TRBV5-1 to TRBJ2-2, with 10 bases matching TRBD2. This CDR3 has 17 residues. Germline CDR1 is SGHRS and CDR2 is YFSETQ. Trimming removed 1 base from V and 3 bases from J; junction bases left unmatched: 6.

The J gene is TRBJ2-3, the V gene TRBV4-1; D gene ambiguous. The CDR3 length is 14 residues. Trimming took 5 bases from V and 4 from J, leaving 13 bases between them. The germline V gene has CDR1 MGHRA and CDR2 YSYEKL. The CDR3 loop reads CASSTAPSSDTQYF. DNA for the CDR3: TGCGCCAGCAGCACAGCTCCTTCCTCAGATACGCAGTATTTT.

This chain connects TRBV9 to TRBJ2-7; 8 bases agree with TRBD2. This CDR3 region has 15 residues. V was clipped by 0 bases and J by 4 bases; unmatched bases: 6. Germline CDR1 SGDLS, CDR2 YYNGEE. CDR3 region: CASSVATSGDYEQYF. CDR3 nucleotides: TGTGCCAGCAGCGTAGCTACTAGCGGAGATTACGAGCAGTACTTC. The full variable domain, completed using reference TRBV9 and TRBJ2-7, is DSGVTQTPKHLITATGQRVTLRCSPRSGDLSVYWYQQSLDQGLQFLIQYYNGEERAKGNILERFSAQQFPDLHSELNLSSLELGDSALYFCASSVATSGDYEQYFGPGTRLTVT.

The chain has TRBV14 and TRBJ2-7, with unresolved D. Germline V gene sequence: CDR1 SGHDN, CDR2 FVKESK. The CDR3 loop spans 13 amino acids. The ends were cut back, 0 bases at V and 4 bases at J, with 7 bases in the middle. CDR3 amino acids: CASSQDNGYEQYF. The CDR3 coding sequence is TGTGCCAGCAGCCAAGATAACGGTTACGAGCAGTACTTC.

The V gene is TRBV5-5, the J gene TRBJ1-1, with D perhaps matching TRBD1 (5 bases). Germline CDR1 SGHKS, CDR2 YYEKEE (reference sequence). This CDR3 is 12 amino acids long. V lost 4 bases and J 5 bases, leaving 9 bases between the germline ends. This CDR3 reads CASSPGYTEAFF. The DNA of the CDR3 is TGTGCCAGCAGCCCAGGGTATACTGAAGCTTTCTTT. The full variable domain, rest sourced from reference TRBV5-5 and TRBJ1-1, is DAGVTQSPTHLIKTRGQQVTLRCSPISGHKSVSWYQQVLGQGPQFIFQYYEKEERGRGNFPDRFSARQFPNYSSELNVNALLLGDSALYLCASSPGYTEAFFGQGTRLTVV.

This chain uses TRBV25-1 with TRBJ2-7; 9 bases line up with TRBD1. This CDR3 has 15 amino acids. V lost 2 bases to trimming and J lost 4 bases; unmatched junction nucleotides: 6. Germline lookup yields CDR1 MGHDK and CDR2 SYGVNS. This chain's CDR3 is CASSEPQGAQYEQYF. The CDR3 DNA reads as TGTGCCAGCAGTGAACCACAGGGGGCTCAGTACGAGCAGTACTTC.

The genes are TRBV13 and TRBJ2-1, with D possibly matching TRBD1 (5 bases). Trimming shortened V by 0 bases and J by 5 bases, and 5 bases separated the two germline ends. This CDR3 comprises 13 residues. The germline V gene encodes CDR1 PRHDT and CDR2 FYEKMQ (reference sequence). CDR3 in DNA: TGTGCCAGCAGCTTAGGGACAGACAATGAGCAGTTCTTC. As protein: CASSLGTDNEQFF.

A single count supports this clone. The V gene is TRBV7-2, the J gene TRBJ2-2, with 8 bases aligning to TRBD1. CDR3 length equals 17 residues. The V segment lost 5 bases and the J segment 3 bases; nucleotides outside the gene matches: 11. Germline V gives CDR1 SGHTA, CDR2 FQGNSA. This CDR3 reads CASSPRGRLVDTGELFF. In DNA, the CDR3 is TGTGCCAGCAGCCCCAGGGGGCGTTTAGTGGACACCGGGGAGCTGTTTTTT.

The chain links TRBV5-1 to TRBJ2-7, with TRBD2 matching over 11 bases. This CDR3 spans 14 amino acids. V was clipped by 5 bases and J by 1 base; unmatched bases: 2. Germline V gene lookup returns CDR1 SGHRS and CDR2 YFSETQ. CDR3 bases: TGCGCCAGCAGTACTAGCGGGAGTTCCTACGAGCAGTACTTC. Residues: CASSTSGSSYEQYF.